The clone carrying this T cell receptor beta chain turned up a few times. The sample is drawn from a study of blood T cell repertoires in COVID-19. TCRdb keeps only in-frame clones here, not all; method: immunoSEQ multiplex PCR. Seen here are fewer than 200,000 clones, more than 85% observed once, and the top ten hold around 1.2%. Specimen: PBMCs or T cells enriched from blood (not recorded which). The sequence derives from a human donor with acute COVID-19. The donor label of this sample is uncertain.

The CDR3 nucleotides read TGTGCCAGCACCCGGGGTGGTAGCGACGAGCAGTACTTC. Its translation: CASTRGGSDEQYF. The rearrangement joins TRBV25-1 to TRBJ2-7, with D possibly TRBD2 on 5 matching bases. The CDR3 loop spans 13 amino acids. Trimming left V 7 bases short and J 5 bases short, with 15 bases between. Germline V CDR1 and CDR2: MGHDK, SYGVNS.